This TCR beta chain was recorded in a study of PD-1 blockade in classical Hodgkin lymphoma. All patients experienced relapse after autologous stem cell transplantation, and brentuximab vedotin exposure was variable. This CDR3 contains 15 residues. Trimming pared 5 bases from V and 0 bases from J, leaving 11 bases between. Germline loops: CDR1 SEHNR, CDR2 FQNEAQ (reference sequence). The repertoire was sequenced with immunoSEQ multiplex PCR; TCRdb's copy has only in-frame clones and lacks some. The table includes roughly 150,000 clones, about four fifths detected once. The sequencing used peripheral blood mononuclear cells (PBMCs), collected before the second cycle of nivolumab. The chain uses TRBV7-9 and TRBJ1-5; D ambiguous. The TCR originated in a human donor with classical Hodgkin lymphoma. The CDR3 coding sequence is TGTGCCAGCAGCCAAGATCGGGGTAGCAATCAGCCCCAGCATTTT. Protein product: CASSQDRGSNQPQHF.